A selection of T cell receptor beta chains follows, all from one sample in a study of regulatory T cells in long-lasting Graves disease. From the multiplex PCR reads, TCRdb called clonotypes with MiXCR, one entry per CDR3 protein. The sample comprises 400,000 to 500,000 distinct CDR3 sequences, around 17% of which are singletons, and about 10% rests with the top ten. These data are also associated with another study on T cells in Graves' hyperthyroidism and ophthalmopathy.

The sample consisted of peripheral blood mononuclear cells (PBMCs), taken at new diagnosis, from a patient treated with antithyroid drugs. The receptors were gathered from a woman in her 30s with Graves disease. Each CDR3 is given with its conserved first and last residue. Fields, in order: D gene, V gene, J gene, clone size, CDR3 protein, CDR3 DNA. D genes are given only for firm matches. Some rows mark clone size as missing; the rest say once, few, many or name a class of expanded clone.

>NA|TRBV3-1|TRBJ1-2|many
CASSRGRDRVPGGYGYTF
TGTGCCAGCAGCCGCGGGAGGGACCGAGTGCCGGGGGGCTATGGCTACACCTTC
>TRBD2|TRBV15|TRBJ2-3|many
CATSSPREGRGDTQYF
TGTGCCACCAGCTCGCCCCGGGAGGGCCGAGGAGATACGCAGTATTTT
>NA|TRBV2|TRBJ1-6|many
CASSGTEMGALHF
TGTGCCAGCAGTGGGACGGAGATGGGGGCCCTCCACTTT
>TRBD2|TRBV11-1|TRBJ2-1|many
CASSEHGASGSDEQFF
TGTGCCAGCAGCGAGCACGGGGCTAGCGGGAGCGATGAGCAGTTCTTC
>TRBD1|TRBV10-3|TRBJ1-5|NA
CAISWDRGNQPQHF
TGTGCCATCAGTTGGGACAGGGGGAATCAGCCCCAGCATTTT
>NA|TRBV13|TRBJ1-1|NA
CASRNNRRGNTEAFF
TGTGCCAGCAGAAATAACCGGAGAGGGAACACTGAAGCTTTCTTT
>NA|TRBV29-1|TRBJ2-7|many
CSAQQGLSYEQYF
TGCAGCGCACAACAGGGCCTAAGCTACGAGCAGTACTTC
>NA|TRBV19|TRBJ1-2|few
CASASSPYGYTF
TGTGCCAGCGCTTCCTCTCCCTATGGCTACACCTTC
>NA|TRBV6-1|TRBJ2-3|many
CASSEAGGGLDTQYF
TGTGCCAGCAGTGAAGCGGGAGGGGGTTTAGATACGCAGTATTTT
>TRBD2|TRBV11-2|TRBJ2-5|many
CASSLVGTSGTRGETQYF
TGTGCCAGCAGCTTAGTCGGGACTAGCGGGACCCGAGGGGAGACCCAGTACTTC
>TRBD2|TRBV20-1|TRBJ2-4|NA
CSASWTSGELAKNIQYF
TGCAGTGCTAGTTGGACTAGCGGAGAGCTAGCCAAAAACATTCAGTACTTC
>NA|TRBV6-1|TRBJ1-1|few
CASSESSWQGRTEAFF
TGTGCCAGCAGTGAAAGTTCCTGGCAGGGACGCACTGAAGCTTTCTTT
>TRBD2|TRBV28|TRBJ2-1|NA
CASSPDGTSGYNEQFF
TGTGCCAGCAGTCCGGACGGGACTAGCGGGTACAATGAGCAGTTCTTC
>NA|TRBV27|TRBJ1-1|many
CASSLSRQLINTEAFF
TGTGCCAGCAGTTTATCGCGACAGCTAATAAACACTGAAGCTTTCTTT
>TRBD1|TRBV28|TRBJ1-3|many
CASRRDSAKFSGNTIYF
TGTGCCAGCAGGCGGGACAGCGCCAAATTTTCCGGAAACACCATATATTTT
>TRBD1|TRBV9|TRBJ2-7|many
CASSPWDRGPYEQYF
TGTGCCAGCAGCCCCTGGGACAGGGGACCCTACGAGCAGTACTTC
>TRBD2|TRBV28|TRBJ2-7|many
CASLSGLAGGGPYEQYF
TGTGCCAGCTTAAGTGGTCTAGCGGGAGGTGGACCCTACGAGCAGTACTTC
>TRBD2|TRBV6-2/TRBV6-3|TRBJ2-1|NA
CASSDGTSAHNEQFF
TGTGCCAGCAGTGACGGGACTAGCGCCCACAATGAGCAGTTCTTC
>NA|TRBV20-1|TRBJ1-1|many
CSAKVVKLRYTEAFF
TGCAGTGCCAAAGTAGTTAAGCTCCGTTACACTGAAGCTTTCTTT
>TRBD1|TRBV5-1|TRBJ2-7|many
CASSADRRLREQYF
TGCGCCAGCAGCGCGGACAGGAGGTTGAGGGAGCAGTACTTC